The present entry profiles one TCR beta chain with its context. CD8+ and CD4+ T cells circulating in blood were sequenced for TCR beta. While serving as controls, healthy donors were matched for age and sex. TEMRA cells were enriched by FACS, and CD4+ and CD8+ T cells were negatively isolated. This CDR3 contains 15 residues. The germline V gene has CDR1 LNHNV and CDR2 YYDKDF (reference sequence). With 2 bases removed from V and 4 bases from J, the gap between germline ends came to 15 bases. The data are from a study of CD8 T cells in Susac syndrome. Random hexamers were used to reverse transcribe an amount of about 0.45 to 1 ug RNA. Amplification of TCR beta CDR3 spanned 54 Vbeta and 13 Jbeta via immunoSEQ multiplex PCR. TCRdb reprocessed the immunoSEQ multiplex PCR reads with MiXCR, giving one entry per CDR3 protein. The sample lists 130,000 to 150,000 distinct CDR3 sequences, 94% occurring once.

Sequenced: CD8+ T cells from PBMCs. The genes are TRBV15 and TRBJ2-7, with D possibly being TRBD1 (5 bases). This clonotype was sampled from a human donor in good health. In DNA, the CDR3 is TGTGCCACCAGCAGAAGCAGGGATCTGAATTACGAGCAGTACTTC. Translated: CATSRSRDLNYEQYF.